The T cell receptor beta chain under discussion was sequenced for a study of control samples from healthy donors and cancer patients. V lost 2 bases and J lost 9, with 8 bases in between. The CDR3 sequence is 12 residues long. In this sample, this clone turned up a few times. Sequenced by immunoSEQ multiplex PCR; TCRdb stores in-frame clones only, minus some. The sample includes about 150,000 clones, over 85% seen only once; the top ten take almost 6%. The J gene is TRBJ1-5, the V gene TRBV12-3 or TRBV12-4; D is ambiguous. Sequencing was carried out using blood. The source is a young man in good health. CDR3 in amino acids: CASSLNRGPQHF. Here the CDR3 DNA reads TGTGCCAGCAGTTTAAATCGGGGGCCCCAGCATTTT.